This TCR beta chain originates from a study of T cells expressing NK-cell markers. Researchers built TCR beta cDNA using 5'RACE template switching with UMIs. TCRdb reprocessed the 5' RACE reads and stores each CDR3 protein as one record, lacking DNA. The sample totals hundreds of thousands of distinct CDR3 sequences. Germline assignment: CDR1 LGHNA and CDR2 YSLEER. The CDR3 is 15 amino acids. The sample consisted of blood T cells: a sorted CD56 or NKG2C T cell subset, CD4+ or CD8+ T cells, or bulk PBMC T cells (not recorded which). The V call is TRBV4-3, the J call TRBJ2-3; TCRdb indicates TRBD1, and absent DNA this call remains unverified. The source of this sequence is a woman aged 18-70 years in good health. This CDR3 reads CASSLQTGPTDTQYF.